A single sample is the source of the 12 T cell receptor beta chains below, sequenced in a study of beta chain features in type 1 diabetes. Reverse transcription of all isolated RNA meant that expressed TCRB transcripts were sequenced. Sequencing used immunoSEQ multiplex PCR; TCRdb keeps in-frame clones, though not all of them. The data hold 130,000 to 150,000 clones, with around a tenth observed a single time. Specimen: central memory CD4+ T cells from blood. These receptors originate from a man aged 18-30 years in good health.

This clone was counted at least ten times. The chain recombines TRBV29-1 with TRBJ2-1, with 10 bases that match TRBD1. V was clipped by 5 bases and J by 9 bases; unmatched bases: 10. The CDR3 has 14 residues. CDR1 and CDR2 (germline): SQVTM, ANQGSEA. The CDR3 region has the DNA TGCAGCGTTAAGAGACAGGGGGCTGAAGTTGAGCAGTTCTTC. Residues: CSVKRQGAEVEQFF.

The chain employs TRBV25-1 and TRBJ1-1; D possibly corresponds to TRBD1 (6 bases). Trimming took 5 bases from V and 6 from J, leaving 16 bases between them. CDR1 MGHDK and CDR2 SYGVNS come from the germline V gene. The CDR3 runs 14 residues. This CDR3 is CASSPPGGVAEAFF. DNA of the CDR3: TGTGCCAGCAGTCCTCCGGGGGGCGTCGCTGAAGCTTTCTTT.

The V call is TRBV7-2, the J call TRBJ2-7; D possibly corresponds to TRBD2 (6 bases). Trimming shortened V by 2 bases and J by 1 base, and 12 bases separated the two germline ends. Germline V gene data show CDR1 as SGHTA and CDR2 as FQGNSA. This CDR3 region has 15 residues. CDR3 sequence (DNA): TGTGCCAGCAGCTTACAGGGAGGAACGTCCTACGAGCAGTACTTC. Translation: CASSLQGGTSYEQYF.

The sample holds a few counts of this clone. V usage is TRBV29-1 and J usage is TRBJ2-7, with 10 positions matching TRBD1. The CDR3 contains 12 residues. J gave up 5 bases and V 4 bases, and 2 bases lay outside the gene matches. Germline CDR1 SQVTM, CDR2 ANQGSEA. The CDR3 bases are TGCAGCGTTGGGACAGGGGGAGACGAGCAGTACTTC. Translating gives CSVGTGGDEQYF.

This clone was detected ten times or more. The V and J genes are TRBV28 and TRBJ1-2; TRBD1 matches 7 bases. Germline V lookup: CDR1 MDHEN, CDR2 SYDVKM. The CDR3 length is 14 residues. V shed 6 bases and J 0 bases; nucleotides not matched to a gene: 4. In DNA form, the CDR3 reads TGTGCCAGCAGGACAGGGCGAGCTAACTATGGCTACACCTTC. Amino acid sequence: CASRTGRANYGYTF.

This chain links TRBV29-1 with TRBJ1-1, with 7 bases matching TRBD1. Germline CDR1 SQVTM, CDR2 ANQGSEA. V lost 6 bases and J lost 6; bases outside the gene matches: 13. CDR3 length equals 14 residues. The CDR3 nucleotides are TGCAGCGTCTCCAAAGTACAGGGGAGTCCTGAAGCTTTCTTT. Translation gives CSVSKVQGSPEAFF.

The J gene is TRBJ2-7, the V gene TRBV18; possible D gene TRBD1, 5 bases. Germline CDR1 is KGHSH and CDR2 is LQKENI. V shed 1 base and J shed 1 base, with 8 bases lying between them. The CDR3 spans 14 residues. The DNA of the CDR3 is TGTGCCAGCTCACCACTGGACACGTCCTACGAGCAGTACTTC. It is translated as CASSPLDTSYEQYF.

This clone was seen a few times. The V gene is TRBV21-1, the J gene TRBJ1-6; the table's D gene call, TRBD1, was not cross checked with the DNA. TRBV21-1 is an annotated pseudogene. There are 16 residues in the CDR3. CDR3 protein: CASSYRVKGYNSPLHF. The CDR3 nucleotides read TGTGCCAGCAGCTACAGGGTGAAGGGCTATAATTCACCCCTCCACTTT.

The sample holds many counts of this clone. The rearrangement links TRBV7-2 to TRBJ2-7; TRBD2 matches at 10 bases. Germline V gives CDR1 SGHTA, CDR2 FQGNSA. V trimming: 5 bases; J trimming: 0 bases; junction bases outside the gene matches: 7. There are 16 residues in the CDR3. The DNA for the CDR3 is TGTGCCAGCAGCCCCCGGACTAGCGGTCCCTCCTACGAGCAGTACTTC. It specifies CASSPRTSGPSYEQYF.

V usage is TRBV7-9 and J usage is TRBJ1-5; TRBD1 might be the D (6 bases). Trimming removed 5 bases at V and 3 bases at J, with 14 bases between. CDR1 SEHNR and CDR2 FQNEAQ come from the germline V gene (reference sequence). The CDR3 consists of 15 residues. For the CDR3, the DNA is TGTGCCAGCAGCAGTTCAGACAGGCCCAATCAGCCCCAGCATTTT. This codes for CASSSSDRPNQPQHF.

The chain uses TRBV4-2 and TRBJ2-7, with 8 bases fitting TRBD1. With 0 bases clipped from V and 6 bases from J, the junction kept 7 bases outside the gene matches. The CDR3 totals 15 residues. CDR1 LGHNA and CDR2 YNFKEQ come from the germline V gene. The CDR3 loop is CASSQEDQGAGEQYF. CDR3 sequence (DNA): TGTGCCAGCAGCCAAGAGGACCAGGGGGCGGGCGAGCAGTACTTC.

This chain joins TRBV11-2 and TRBJ1-4, with D maybe TRBD1 (6 bases). The CDR3 consists of 16 residues. Germline CDR1 is SGHAT and CDR2 is FQNNGV. Trimming removed 5 bases at V and 6 bases at J, with 19 bases between. CDR3 protein: CASSLYPRGQDEKLFF. The CDR3 coding sequence is TGTGCCAGCAGCCTATATCCCAGGGGTCAGGATGAAAAACTGTTTTTT.